Shown below are 27 T cell receptor beta chains from a single sample sequenced in a study of spatial heterogeneity in lung cancer. Their antigen targets remain unknown. TCRdb ran MiXCR on the 5' RACE reads and lists one entry per CDR3 protein. The table has 1,500 to 2,000 distinct CDR3 sequences, 20% seen once. Findings of the study overall: Tracking of tumor mutation counts was seen in expanded intratumoral alpha and beta TCR counts.

Time point in this sample: sample taken at primary tumor resection. The specimen was lung tumor tissue, collected at surgery. The receptors were gathered from a male donor with early-stage non-small cell lung cancer.

For this clonotype: The size of this beta chain means little, since it is a stray read in a library made for alpha chains. The rearrangement uses TRBV29-1 and TRBJ1-1, with TRBD1 matching over 11 bases. CDR1 is SQVTM and CDR2 is ANQGSEA in the germline V gene. This CDR3 spans 15 amino acids. V dropped 7 bases and J dropped 1; count of bases not matched to a gene: 8. The CDR3 DNA reads TGCAGCGGCCTAGGACAGGGGGCCCCGAACACTGAAGCTTTCTTT. Translated, it gives CSGLGQGAPNTEAFF.

The sample holds a few counts of this clonotype. The library was prepared for alpha chains; this beta chain is a stray read, so its frequency means little. This chain uses TRBV25-1 with TRBJ2-6, with 9 nucleotides matching TRBD1. Germline lookup yields CDR1 MGHDK and CDR2 SYGVNS. V lost 4 bases to trimming and J lost 0 bases; unmatched junction nucleotides: 7. The CDR3 is made up of 18 amino acids. The DNA for the CDR3 is TGTGCCAGCAGTGGAACAGGGGGCCGTGACTCTGGGGCCAACGTCCTGACTTTC. It is translated as CASSGTGGRDSGANVLTF.

This clonotype is deemed large. This beta chain lies outside the target of a library built for alpha chains; its clone size means little. The chain combines TRBV3-1 with TRBJ2-1, with 11 positions matching TRBD2. The CDR3 runs to 17 residues. Germline values: CDR1 LGHDT, CDR2 YNNKEL (reference sequence). Trimming cost V 3 bases and J 4 bases; bases outside gene matches: 8. The CDR3 nucleotides are TGTGCCAGCAGCCACCTCTTAGCGGGGGGGCGATACAATGAGCAGTTCTTC. The encoded protein is CASSHLLAGGRYNEQFF.

This clonotype rates as medium-sized (0.01 to 0.1%). This beta chain is an off-target read within a library intended for alpha chains, so its frequency means little. The chain links TRBV6-5 to TRBJ2-3, with D possibly matching TRBD1 (5 bases). The CDR3 is 15 residues long. Per the germline V gene, CDR1 is MNHEY and CDR2 is SVGAGI. Trimming cost V 0 bases and J 0 bases, with 7 bases left between them. CDR3 protein: CASSYSGQSTDTQYF. The CDR3 DNA reads TGTGCCAGCAGTTACTCGGGGCAAAGCACAGATACGCAGTATTTT.

In this sample, this clonotype turned up a few times. Being off target in a library aimed at alpha chains, this beta chain has a size of little meaning. The chain combines TRBV20-1 with TRBJ1-3; D is undetermined. This CDR3 spans 15 amino acids. Trimming removed 0 bases from V and 0 bases from J, with 9 bases in between. Germline V CDR1 and CDR2: DFQATT, SNEGSKA (reference sequence). CDR3 region: CSARDGGYSGNTIYF. CDR3 DNA: TGCAGTGCTAGAGATGGCGGCTACTCTGGAAACACCATATATTTT.

Details on this clonotype: The library was built for alpha chains, so this beta chain is an off-target read and its size means little. The chain has TRBV29-1 and TRBJ1-1; no clear D. CDR1 is SQVTM and CDR2 is ANQGSEA in the germline V gene. Trimming cost V 5 bases and J 7 bases, with 8 bases left between them. This CDR3 is built from 10 residues. In DNA, the CDR3 is TGCAGCGTTATGAGAGATGAAGCTTTCTTT. Translating it yields CSVMRDEAFF.

Details on this clonotype: Because this beta chain is a stray read in a library intended to capture alpha chains, its abundance should not be given much weight. This chain connects TRBV6-6 to TRBJ1-2; no definite D call. This CDR3 comprises 17 residues. V lost 2 bases to trimming and J lost 4 bases, with 20 bases between them. Germline CDR1 reads MNHNY; CDR2 reads SVGAGI (reference sequence). The CDR3 loop reads CASSYGVLGLGPYGYTF. CDR3 DNA: TGTGCCAGCAGTTACGGGGTCCTCGGTCTTGGCCCCTATGGCTACACCTTC.

As for this clonotype: With the library built for alpha chains, this beta chain is off target and its frequency is not meaningful. This sequence joins TRBV5-1 and TRBJ2-3; perhaps TRBD1 as D (8 bases). Germline V CDR1 and CDR2: SGHRS, YFSETQ. The V gene lost 3 bases and the J gene lost 5 bases, with 10 bases spanning the gap. CDR3 length equals 13 residues. The CDR3 DNA reads TGCGCCAGCAGCTACAGGGGGGGAGATACGCAGTATTTT. Protein sequence: CASSYRGGDTQYF.

Concerning this clonotype: This beta chain is a stray sequence in a library constructed for alpha chains; its clone size is not meaningful. V and J are TRBV7-8 and TRBJ2-7, with unresolved D. The CDR3 sequence is 14 residues long. Germline assignment: CDR1 SGHVS and CDR2 FQNEAQ. V lost 1 base and J lost 2, with 9 bases in between. The CDR3 nucleotides read TGTGCCAGCAGCTTAGGACCGACCGCCTACGAGCAGTACTTC. This codes for CASSLGPTAYEQYF.

By its share, this clonotype is medium-sized (0.01 to 0.1%). As an off-target read in a library built for alpha chains, this beta chain has a frequency of little significance. This chain links TRBV11-3 with TRBJ2-1, with D unresolved. This CDR3 comprises 16 residues. In germline, CDR1 is SGHNT, CDR2 YENEEA. Deletions cut 4 bases from V and 9 bases from J, with 22 bases between. CDR3 in DNA: TGTGCCAGCAGCTCCCCGTCGGGTCAGTTCCCTTTTGAGCAGTTCTTC. Translating gives CASSSPSGQFPFEQFF.

As regards this clonotype: As an off-target read in a library built for alpha chains, this beta chain has a frequency of little significance. The rearrangement joins TRBV20-1 to TRBJ2-7; D is unresolved. In germline, CDR1 is DFQATT, CDR2 SNEGSKA (reference sequence). This CDR3 is 10 amino acids long. Trimming stripped 6 bases from V and 7 bases from J, with 10 bases between. This chain's CDR3 is CSAFGWEQYF. The CDR3 DNA reads as TGCAGTGCATTTGGATGGGAGCAGTACTTC.

As for this clonotype: This beta chain was picked up by a library intended for alpha chains and is off target, so its count carries little meaning. The CDR3 reads CASSLSGDEKLFF. CDR3 bases: TGTGCCAGCAGTTTATCCGGGGACGAAAAACTGTTTTTT. V and J are TRBV27 and TRBJ1-4, with D perhaps matching TRBD1 (5 bases). Germline CDR1 MNHEY, CDR2 SMNVEV (reference sequence). Trimming pared 0 bases from V and 8 bases from J, leaving 7 bases between. This CDR3 has 13 amino acids. The full variable domain, completed using reference TRBV27 and TRBJ1-4, is EAQVTQNPRYLITVTGKKLTVTCSQNMNHEYMSWYRQDPGLGLRQIYYSMNVEVTDKGDVPEGYKVSRKEKRNFPLILESPSPNQTSLYFCASSLSGDEKLFFGSGTQLSVL.

This clonotype was found a few times. This beta chain is an off-target read within a library intended for alpha chains, so its frequency means little. The chain links TRBV12-3 or TRBV12-4 to TRBJ1-1, with 7 positions matching TRBD1. V shed 6 bases, J shed 7 bases, and the junction held 17 bases outside the gene matches. There are 16 residues in the CDR3. The CDR3 region has the DNA TGTGCCAGCAGGCTCATACGGACAGGCCTTCGTGATGAAGCTTTCTTT. Protein sequence: CASRLIRTGLRDEAFF.

Note on this clonotype: Found in a library prepared for alpha chains, this beta chain is an off-target read, and its abundance has little meaning. The chain has TRBV5-6 and TRBJ2-5; TRBD2 agrees at 8 bases. CDR3 size: 15 residues. Germline V gene data show CDR1 as SGHDT and CDR2 as YYEEEE. V trimming: 4 bases; J trimming: 2 bases; junction bases outside the gene matches: 7. Here the CDR3 DNA reads TGTGCCAGCAGCATGAGCGGGGGAGTTCAAGAGACCCAGTACTTC. Protein product: CASSMSGGVQETQYF.

This clonotype was detected only a few times. This beta chain is a stray read from a library made for alpha chains; its abundance is not meaningful. The J gene is TRBJ2-1, the V gene TRBV5-4; D is undetermined. Germline V lookup: CDR1 SGHNT, CDR2 YYREEE (reference sequence). This CDR3 spans 12 amino acids. V dropped 0 bases and J dropped 6 bases, with 4 bases sitting between them. The chain's CDR3 is CASSLGANEQFF. The CDR3 DNA sequence: TGTGCCAGCAGCTTGGGAGCCAATGAGCAGTTCTTC.

By sample share, this clonotype is medium-sized (0.01 to 0.1%). This beta chain lies outside the target of a library built for alpha chains; its clone size means little. V is TRBV28 and J is TRBJ1-6; 7 bases map to TRBD1. Germline V CDR1 and CDR2: MDHEN, SYDVKM. J was trimmed by 9 bases and V by 8 bases; bases with no gene match: 7. This CDR3 is built from 13 residues. The CDR3 loop is CASRGAGGSPLHF. The CDR3 DNA reads as TGTGCCAGCCGAGGGGCAGGGGGTTCACCCCTCCACTTT.

This clonotype appeared a few times. This beta chain is an off-target read within a library intended for alpha chains, so its frequency means little. This chain links TRBV12-3 or TRBV12-4 with TRBJ1-2, with unresolved D. CDR3 size: 13 residues. V lost 3 bases to trimming and J lost 2 bases, with 7 bases between them. The CDR3 here is CASSFKANYGYTF. In DNA, the CDR3 is TGTGCCAGCAGTTTTAAAGCAAACTATGGCTACACCTTC.

This clonotype counts as medium-sized (0.01 to 0.1%). A library made for alpha chains picked up this beta chain off target, so its size means little. This sequence joins TRBV3-1 and TRBJ1-3; D unresolved. Germline CDR1 reads LGHDT; CDR2 reads YNNKEL (reference sequence). The V end was cut by 0 bases, the J end by 0 bases, with 12 bases between. The CDR3 runs 17 residues. Here the CDR3 reads CASSQDLPDGSGNTIYF. The CDR3 DNA reads TGTGCCAGCAGCCAAGATCTCCCCGACGGCTCTGGAAACACCATATATTTT.

In its sample, this clonotype ranks as medium-sized. This beta chain turned up in a library designed for alpha chains; as an off-target read, its abundance says little. The rearrangement joins TRBV28 to TRBJ2-7; no firm D call. Trimming removed 6 bases at V and 2 bases at J, with 11 bases between. Germline CDR1 is MDHEN and CDR2 is SYDVKM. CDR3 length: 13 residues. For the CDR3, the DNA is TGTGCCAGCAGCGAGATAATCACCTACGAGCAGTACTTC. Amino acid sequence: CASSEIITYEQYF.

Note on this clonotype: This beta chain is an off-target read within a library intended for alpha chains, so its frequency means little. The CDR3: CASSWGTVKETQYF. CDR3 nucleotide sequence: TGCGCCAGCAGCTGGGGGACAGTAAAAGAGACCCAGTACTTC. The chain recombines TRBV5-1 with TRBJ2-5, with 7 bases that match TRBD1. Per germline, CDR1 SGHRS and CDR2 YFSETQ. V gave up 3 bases and J gave up 3 bases; unmatched junction bases: 5. The CDR3 runs to 14 residues.

Sample share makes this clonotype medium-sized (0.01 to 0.1%). This beta chain is off target for a library built for alpha chains, so its abundance means little. The rearrangement links TRBV27 to TRBJ2-7; TRBD2 matches at 9 bases. Trimming at V came to 4 bases and at J to 6 bases, leaving 13 bases not matched to a gene. This CDR3 has 16 amino acids. Looked up from germline, CDR1 is MNHEY and CDR2 is SMNVEV (reference sequence). As DNA, the CDR3 is TGTGCCAGCAGTTCGATCCCCGGACTAGCGACCGGCGAGCAGTACTTC. Its translation: CASSSIPGLATGEQYF.

This clonotype was seen a handful of times. Found in a library prepared for alpha chains, this beta chain is an off-target read, and its abundance has little meaning. V is TRBV3-1 and J is TRBJ2-3, with D tentatively TRBD2 (5 bases). Trimming removed 2 bases at V and 2 bases at J, with 8 bases between. The CDR3 length is 14 residues. The germline CDR1 and CDR2 sequences are LGHDT and YNNKEL (reference sequence). The CDR3 region has the DNA TGTGCCAGCAGCCAACCGGGGATCACAGATACGCAGTATTTT. As protein: CASSQPGITDTQYF.

Note on this clonotype: The library was built for alpha chains, so this beta chain is an off-target read and its size means little. The genes are TRBV5-1 and TRBJ2-3, with D perhaps matching TRBD2 (6 bases). The V end lost 0 bases, the J end lost 2 bases, and 16 bases lay between the germline ends. CDR1 SGHRS and CDR2 YFSETQ come from the germline V gene. The CDR3 length is 17 residues. CDR3 residues: CASSLAMAGWLTDTQYF. DNA of the CDR3: TGCGCCAGCAGCTTGGCCATGGCGGGATGGCTCACAGATACGCAGTATTTT.

Sample share makes this clonotype medium-sized. This beta chain came through as a stray read in a library set up for alpha chains, and its size says little. The chain uses TRBV21-1 and TRBJ2-7; the table assigns TRBD1, which was not confirmed against the DNA. TRBV21-1 is flagged as a pseudogene. The CDR3 is made up of 11 amino acids. The CDR3 DNA follows: TGTGCCAGCAGATCCCCCGGGGTGAAGTACGTC. This gives the protein CASRSPGVKYV.

Sample share makes this clonotype medium-sized. The size of this beta chain means little, since it is a stray read in a library made for alpha chains. The chain carries TRBV15 and TRBJ2-3; 7 bases match TRBD1. With 3 bases clipped from V and 3 bases from J, the junction kept 9 bases outside the gene matches. Germline CDR1 and CDR2: LNHNV and YYDKDF (reference sequence). CDR3 length equals 16 residues. DNA of the CDR3: TGTGCCACCAGCAGCGGAACAGGGGCTGGGACAGATACGCAGTATTTT. It encodes CATSSGTGAGTDTQYF.

By share, this clonotype ranks as medium-sized. This beta chain is a stray read from a library made for alpha chains; its abundance is not meaningful. This chain joins TRBV28 and TRBJ1-6, with D perhaps TRBD1 (5 bases). From germline, CDR1 is MDHEN and CDR2 SYDVKM. The CDR3 is 15 residues long. Trimming cost V 1 base and J 5 bases, with 9 bases left between them. The CDR3 nucleotides are TGTGCCAGCAGTTTATCAGGGAAGAATAATTCACCCCTCCACTTT. This encodes CASSLSGKNNSPLHF. The variable domain in full, completed from reference TRBV28 and TRBJ1-6, reads DVKVTQSSRYLVKRTGEKVFLECVQDMDHENMFWYRQDPGLGLRLIYFSYDVKMKEKGDIPEGYSVSREKKERFSLILESASTNQTSMYLCASSLSGKNNSPLHFGNGTRLTVT.

Relative to its sample, this clonotype is large. The library was designed around alpha chains, so this beta chain is a stray read whose abundance carries little weight. The gene calls are TRBV27 and TRBJ2-2; perhaps TRBD1 as D (5 bases). Germline CDR1 reads MNHEY; CDR2 reads SMNVEV (reference sequence). The germline V and J ends were trimmed by 5 bases and 2 bases, with 9 bases remaining between them. CDR3 size: 14 residues. CDR3 DNA: TGTGCCAGCAGTCTCCAGGGAAACACCGGGGAGCTGTTTTTT. As protein: CASSLQGNTGELFF.